This passage covers 2 T cell receptor beta chains from one sample sequenced in a study of CD8 T cells in ankylosing spondylitis. General study points: What appeared characteristic of ankylosing spondylitis blood was a TCR beta motif of seven to nine highly homologous variants.

No antigen has been identified for these receptors. TCRdb processed the 5' RACE reads anew with MiXCR; each CDR3 protein has one entry. Of more than 600,000 distinct CDR3 sequences listed, 19% are singletons. Sequences were obtained from blood, either unsorted or a sorted T cell fraction (not recorded which). These receptors were obtained from a male donor with ankylosing spondylitis.

This clonotype was counted between two and nine times. The chain couples TRBV4-1 to TRBJ1-2; possible D gene TRBD1, 6 bases. Germline V lookup: CDR1 MGHRA, CDR2 YSYEKL. This CDR3 is built from 13 residues. The V end lost 0 bases, the J end lost 11 bases, and 13 bases lay between the germline ends. The CDR3 region is CASSQDRVGTYTF. CDR3 coding DNA: TGCGCCAGCAGCCAAGATAGGGTTGGGACATACACCTTC.

The chain recombines TRBV15 with TRBJ1-5; 8 bases fit TRBD1. The germline gives CDR1 LNHNV, CDR2 YYDKDF (reference sequence). V lost 1 base to trimming and J lost 5 bases; unmatched junction nucleotides: 4. The CDR3 contains 15 residues. CDR3 DNA sequence: TGTGCCACCAGCAGAGTGGACAGGGCCGATCAGCCCCAGCATTTT. Protein: CATSRVDRADQPQHF.